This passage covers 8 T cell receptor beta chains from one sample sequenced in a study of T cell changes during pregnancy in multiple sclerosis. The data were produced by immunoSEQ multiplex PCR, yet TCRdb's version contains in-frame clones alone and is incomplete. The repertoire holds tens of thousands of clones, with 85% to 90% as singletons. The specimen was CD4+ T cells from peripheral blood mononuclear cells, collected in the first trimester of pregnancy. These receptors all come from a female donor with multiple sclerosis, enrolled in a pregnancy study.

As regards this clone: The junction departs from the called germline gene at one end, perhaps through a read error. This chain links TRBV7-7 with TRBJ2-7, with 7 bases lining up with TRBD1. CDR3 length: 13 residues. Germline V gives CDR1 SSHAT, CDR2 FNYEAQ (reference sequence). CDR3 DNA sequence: TGTGCTAGCAGCCCGACAGGGTTGCACGAGCAGTACTTC. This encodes CASSPTGLHEQYF.

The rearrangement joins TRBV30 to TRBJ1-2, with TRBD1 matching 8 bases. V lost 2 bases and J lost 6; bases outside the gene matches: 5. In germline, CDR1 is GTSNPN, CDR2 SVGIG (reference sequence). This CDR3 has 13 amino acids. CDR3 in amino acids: CAWSPDREDGYTF. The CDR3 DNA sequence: TGTGCCTGGAGTCCGGACAGGGAGGATGGCTACACCTTC.

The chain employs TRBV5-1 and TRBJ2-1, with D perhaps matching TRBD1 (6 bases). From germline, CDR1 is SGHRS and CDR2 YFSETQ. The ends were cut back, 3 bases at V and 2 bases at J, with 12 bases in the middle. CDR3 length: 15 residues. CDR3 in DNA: TGCGCCAGCAGCTCAACAGGGTCCACCTACAATGAGCAGTTCTTC. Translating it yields CASSSTGSTYNEQFF.

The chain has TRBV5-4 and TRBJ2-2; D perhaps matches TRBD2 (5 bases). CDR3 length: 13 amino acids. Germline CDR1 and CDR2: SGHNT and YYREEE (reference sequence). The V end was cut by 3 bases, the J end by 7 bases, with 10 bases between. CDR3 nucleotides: TGTGCCAGCAGCTATGTCGGGGTCGGGGAGCTGTTTTTT. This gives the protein CASSYVGVGELFF.

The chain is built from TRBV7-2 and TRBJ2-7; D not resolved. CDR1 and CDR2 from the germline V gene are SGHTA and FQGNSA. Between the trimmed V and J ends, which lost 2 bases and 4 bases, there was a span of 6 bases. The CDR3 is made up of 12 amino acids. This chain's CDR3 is CASSLSLYEQYF. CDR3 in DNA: TGTGCCAGCAGCTTATCACTGTACGAGCAGTACTTC. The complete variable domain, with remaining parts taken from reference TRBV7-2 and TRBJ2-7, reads GAGVSQSPSNKVTEKGKDVELRCDPISGHTALYWYRQSLGQGLEFLIYFQGNSAPDKSGLPSDRFSAERTGGSVSTLTIQRTQQEDSAVYLCASSLSLYEQYFGPGTRLTVT.

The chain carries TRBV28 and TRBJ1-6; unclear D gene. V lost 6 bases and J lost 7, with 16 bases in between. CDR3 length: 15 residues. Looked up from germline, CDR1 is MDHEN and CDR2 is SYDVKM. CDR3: CASRPFGRGNSPLHF. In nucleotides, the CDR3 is TGTGCCAGCAGACCCTTCGGGCGCGGGAATTCACCCCTCCACTTT.

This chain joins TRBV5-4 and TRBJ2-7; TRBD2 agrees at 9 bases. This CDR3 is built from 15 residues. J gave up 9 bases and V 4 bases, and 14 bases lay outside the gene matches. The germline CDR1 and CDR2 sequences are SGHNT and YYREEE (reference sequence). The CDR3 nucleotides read TGTGCCAGCAGCCTAGCGGGGTCTTCCCTAGGGGGGCAGTACTTC. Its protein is CASSLAGSSLGGQYF.

The CDR3 region is CASSMDRSYTEAFF. The CDR3 nucleotides are TGTGCCAGCAGTATGGACAGAAGTTACACTGAAGCTTTCTTT. J is TRBJ1-1 and V is TRBV28; TRBD1 might be the D (6 bases). Germline V gives CDR1 MDHEN, CDR2 SYDVKM. The V end was cut by 5 bases, the J end by 3 bases, with 13 bases between. The CDR3 consists of 14 residues.